This paragraph covers one T cell receptor (beta chain) sequence. Its specificity is not known. The CDR3 runs to 15 residues. Germline V lookup: CDR1 KGHDR, CDR2 SFDVKD. Trimming took off 4 bases at V and 4 bases at J, with 12 bases between the two ends. This specimen belongs to a study of blood T cells in healthy people across ages. General study results and limits: Unsorted PBMCs blocked a conclusive comparison of naive and antigen-experienced cells. Researchers deemed the diversity estimates from one million T cells underestimates.

Total RNA, at least 6 micrograms per sample, was extracted from PBMCs. Combining a sample-barcoded 5' primer with a J-beta primer mix, a second PCR ran for about 6 to 12 cycles. Researchers report that a template-switch adaptor with 12 random nucleotides tagged each cDNA molecule. Each CDR3 protein is one row after TCRdb ran MiXCR on the 5' RACE reads. The sample shows about 290,000 distinct CDR3 sequences, about 25% of them seen only once. The gene calls are TRBV24-1 and TRBJ2-2; possible D gene TRBD1, 5 bases. The TCR originated in a woman aged 70 to 79 in good health. Sequencing input: blood. The DNA of the CDR3 is TGTGCCACCAGTGAATCCAGGGTTCGCACCGGGGAGCTGTTTTTT. It encodes CATSESRVRTGELFF.